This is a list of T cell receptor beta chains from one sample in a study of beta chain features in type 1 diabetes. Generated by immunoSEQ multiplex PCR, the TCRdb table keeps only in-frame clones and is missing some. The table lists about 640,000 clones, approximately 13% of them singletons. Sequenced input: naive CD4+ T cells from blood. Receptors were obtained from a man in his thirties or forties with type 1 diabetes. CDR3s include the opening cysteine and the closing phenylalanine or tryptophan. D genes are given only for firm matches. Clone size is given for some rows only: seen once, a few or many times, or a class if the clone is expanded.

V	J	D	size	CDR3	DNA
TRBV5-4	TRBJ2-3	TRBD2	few	CASSWGGGMSTDTQYF	TGTGCCAGCAGCTGGGGCGGGGGGATGAGCACAGATACGCAGTATTTT
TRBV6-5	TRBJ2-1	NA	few	CASSYSMGINNEQFF	TGTGCCAGCAGTTACTCGATGGGGATAAACAATGAGCAGTTCTTC
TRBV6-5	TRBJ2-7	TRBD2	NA	CASRTSGASIYEQYF	TGTGCCAGCAGGACTAGCGGGGCCTCCATCTACGAGCAGTACTTC
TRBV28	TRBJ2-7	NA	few	CASSHYEQYF	TGTGCCAGCAGTCACTACGAGCAGTACTTC
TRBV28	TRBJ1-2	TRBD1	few	CASSGQGEGNYGYTF	TGTGCCAGCAGTGGACAGGGAGAAGGAAACTATGGCTACACCTTC
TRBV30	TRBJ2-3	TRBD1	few	CAWSVRDSVSTDTQYF	TGTGCCTGGAGTGTACGGGACAGCGTATCCACAGATACGCAGTATTTT
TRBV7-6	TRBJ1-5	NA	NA	CASSSTSGYGQPQHF	TGTGCCAGCAGCTCCACGAGCGGTTACGGTCAGCCCCAGCATTTT
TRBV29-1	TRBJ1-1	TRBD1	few	CSVEGQGPTEAFF	TGCAGCGTTGAAGGACAGGGCCCCACTGAAGCTTTCTTT
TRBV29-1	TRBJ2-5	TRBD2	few	CSAATPRGEETQYF	TGCAGCGCAGCTACACCACGGGGGGAAGAGACCCAGTACTTC
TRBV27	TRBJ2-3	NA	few	CASSPPNTDTQYF	TGTGCCAGCAGTCCCCCCAACACAGATACGCAGTATTTT
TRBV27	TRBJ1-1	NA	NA	CASSLGNMNTEAFF	TGTGCCAGCAGTTTAGGGAACATGAACACTGAAGCTTTCTTT
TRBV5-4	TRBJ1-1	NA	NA	CASSLSRGSTEAFF	TGTGCCAGCAGCTTATCCAGAGGGAGCACTGAAGCTTTCTTT
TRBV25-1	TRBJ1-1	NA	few	CASSRGSNTEAFF	TGTGCCAGCAGCCGGGGATCTAACACTGAAGCTTTCTTT
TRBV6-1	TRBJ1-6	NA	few	CASRTTGTLNSPLHF	TGTGCCAGCAGGACGACGGGAACTCTTAATTCACCCCTCCACTTT
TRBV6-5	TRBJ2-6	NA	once	CASRGLGANVLTF	TGTGCCAGCAGGGGATTAGGGGCCAACGTCCTGACTTTC
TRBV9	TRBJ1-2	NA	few	CASSPKAGAQGYGYTF	TGTGCCAGCAGCCCTAAGGCGGGGGCGCAGGGCTATGGCTACACCTTC
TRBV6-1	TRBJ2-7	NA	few	CASSHSYEQYF	TGTGCCAGCAGTCACTCCTACGAGCAGTACTTC
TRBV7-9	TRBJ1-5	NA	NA	CASSIEGNQPQHF	TGTGCCAGCAGCATTGAGGGCAATCAGCCCCAGCATTTT
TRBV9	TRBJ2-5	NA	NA	CASSVGQGGPETQYF	TGTGCCAGCAGCGTAGGGCAGGGTGGCCCAGAGACCCAGTACTTC
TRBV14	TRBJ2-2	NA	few	CASSQDIVAARRTGELFF	TGTGCCAGCAGCCAAGATATAGTGGCTGCCCGGAGGACCGGGGAGCTGTTTTTT
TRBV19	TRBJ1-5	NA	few	CASIGGGGSNQPQHF	TGTGCCTCGATAGGAGGAGGGGGTAGCAATCAGCCCCAGCATTTT
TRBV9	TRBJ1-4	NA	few	CASSVSIRGQGDEKLFF	TGTGCCAGCAGCGTATCGATCCGGGGGCAGGGAGATGAAAAACTGTTTTTT
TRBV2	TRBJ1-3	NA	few	CASSAGNTIYF	TGTGCCAGCAGCGCGGGGAACACCATATATTTT
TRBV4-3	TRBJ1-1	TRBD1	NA	CASSPARDRVVEAFF	TGCGCCAGCAGCCCCGCCAGGGACAGGGTCGTAGAAGCTTTCTTT
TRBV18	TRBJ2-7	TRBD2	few	CASSSSGNYEQYF	TGTGCCAGCTCTTCTAGCGGCAACTACGAGCAGTACTTC
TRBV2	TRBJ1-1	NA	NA	CASSRPNTEAFF	TGTGCCAGCAGCCGACCGAACACTGAAGCTTTCTTT
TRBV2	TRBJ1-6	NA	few	CASSEEGSSFGSPLHF	TGTGCCAGCAGTGAAGAAGGGAGTAGTTTTGGATCACCCCTCCACTTT
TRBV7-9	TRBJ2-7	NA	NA	CASSLVDPQEQYF	TGTGCCAGCAGCTTAGTGGACCCTCAAGAGCAGTACTTC
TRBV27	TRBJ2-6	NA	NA	CASSFDESGANVLTF	TGTGCCAGCAGTTTCGACGAGTCTGGGGCCAACGTCCTGACTTTC
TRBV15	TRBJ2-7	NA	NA	CATSRDPRISYEQYF	TGTGCCACCAGCAGAGATCCCAGGATCTCCTACGAGCAGTACTTC
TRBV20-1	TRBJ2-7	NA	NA	CSARLLGEQYF	TGCAGTGCTAGATTGCTCGGCGAGCAGTACTTC
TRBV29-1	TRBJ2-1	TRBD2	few	CSAQGGLAGGTFNEQFF	TGCAGCGCCCAAGGGGGACTAGCGGGGGGAACCTTCAATGAGCAGTTCTTC
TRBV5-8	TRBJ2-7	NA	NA	CASSLVGEQYF	TGTGCCAGCAGCTTGGTCGGCGAGCAGTACTTC
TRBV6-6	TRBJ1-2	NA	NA	CASSYEGQTRYGYTF	TGTGCCAGCAGTTACGAAGGACAGACCCGCTATGGCTACACCTTC
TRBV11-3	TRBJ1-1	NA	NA	CASSPFRDTNTEAFF	TGTGCCAGCAGCCCTTTCCGGGACACCAACACTGAAGCTTTCTTT
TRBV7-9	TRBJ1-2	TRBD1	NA	CASSPSGQGGYTF	TGTGCCAGCAGCCCGTCGGGACAGGGCGGCTACACCTTC
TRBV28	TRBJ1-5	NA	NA	CASSLGSNQPQHF	TGTGCCAGCAGTTTAGGGAGCAATCAGCCCCAGCATTTT
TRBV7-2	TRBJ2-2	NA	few	CASSFRGAGELFF	TGTGCCAGCAGCTTCCGAGGTGCCGGGGAGCTGTTTTTT
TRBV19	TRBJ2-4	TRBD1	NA	CASSIVPGGGNQYF	TGTGCCAGTAGTATAGTCCCAGGGGGTGGTAATCAGTACTTC
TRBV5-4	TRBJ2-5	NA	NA	CASSPTQSGTQETQYF	TGTGCCAGCAGCCCCACGCAGTCGGGGACCCAAGAGACCCAGTACTTC
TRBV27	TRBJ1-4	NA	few	CASSLTKATNEKLFF	TGTGCCAGCAGTTTAACGAAGGCAACTAATGAAAAACTGTTTTTT
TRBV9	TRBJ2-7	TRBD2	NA	CASSVGGTTSYEQYF	TGTGCCAGCAGCGTAGGGGGGACTACCTCCTACGAGCAGTACTTC
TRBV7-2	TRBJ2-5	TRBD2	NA	CASSAQAGIQETQYF	TGTGCCAGCAGTGCCCAAGCGGGGATTCAAGAGACCCAGTACTTC
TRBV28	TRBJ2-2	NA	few	CASWGDNTGELFF	TGTGCCTCATGGGGGGACAACACCGGGGAGCTGTTTTTT
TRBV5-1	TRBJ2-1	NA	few	CASSLAAGAYNEQFF	TGCGCCAGCAGCTTGGCGGCGGGGGCGTACAATGAGCAGTTCTTC